This T cell receptor beta chain was obtained from a study of blood T cell repertoires in COVID-19. Study-level background: There were acute and convalescent COVID-19 samples, and they came from the United States, Italy and Spain. In each case, the material was cDNA or gDNA derived from T cells, B-cell-depleted T cells, or PBMCs.

The CDR3 loop spans 16 amino acids. In germline, CDR1 is LNHDA, CDR2 SQIVND (reference sequence). Losses at the gene ends were 5 bases for V and 7 bases for J; bases not matched to a gene: 13. How the authors handled the data: Estimation of nucleated cell counts was performed using reference gene primer amplification. TCRdb's table, derived via immunoSEQ multiplex PCR, lists solely in-frame clones and lacks some. The V and J calls and the clone size are those of that table, but D and trimming were determined from the DNA. The repertoire consists of 120,000 or so clones, with over 80% occurring once and the leading ten covering more than 25%.

The sample taken for sequencing was peripheral blood. The clonotype comes from a woman aged 70-85 years with acute or convalescent COVID-19. The genes are TRBV19 and TRBJ1-5, with 8 nucleotides matching TRBD1. The CDR3 region is CASSPTPGQGGQPQHF. CDR3 nucleotide sequence: TGTGCCAGTAGTCCCACCCCCGGACAGGGTGGCCAGCCCCAGCATTTT.